This TCR beta chain derives from a study of T-cell reconstitution after alpha-beta-depleted transplantation in children. Study results and limitations: The origin of high day-60 TCRbeta diversity in some patients lay in surviving recipient T cells and thymic progenitors. Among T cells one year after transplant, newly produced cells accounted for most counts and diversity. There were reportedly several hundred expanded graft clones from which alpha-beta T cells came about two months after transplant.

Trimming took off 1 base at V and 2 bases at J, with 13 bases between the two ends. Germline CDR1 reads SGHNT; CDR2 reads YENEEA. This CDR3 is 16 amino acids long. This sample's TCRbeta library carried unique molecular identifier barcodes. TCRdb ran MiXCR on the PCR reads and lists one entry per CDR3 protein. The data hold a few hundred thousand distinct CDR3 sequences, with 15% to 20% observed a single time. Remarks on this clonotype: What it recognizes is unknown.

The receptor comes from a boy under two years old who had a stem cell transplant for Wiskott-Aldrich syndrome, so the T cells may come from the graft donor. Specimen: PBMCs, mostly from graft donor cells, collected 360 days after TCRalphabeta/CD19-depleted stem cell transplant. The chain has TRBV11-3 and TRBJ2-3; D perhaps matches TRBD2 (6 bases). DNA of the CDR3: TGTGCCAGCAGCTTAGGAACTAGCATGATCACAGATACGCAGTATTTT. Amino acid sequence: CASSLGTSMITDTQYF. The whole variable domain, filled in from reference TRBV11-3 and TRBJ2-3, reads EAGVVQSPRYKIIEKKQPVAFWCNPISGHNTLYWYLQNLGQGPELLIRYENEEAVDDSQLPKDRFSAERLKGVDSTLKIQPAELGDSAVYLCASSLGTSMITDTQYFGPGTRLTVL.